Below, 29 T cell receptor beta chains from the same sample are listed, as sequenced in a study of a mutant IDH1 vaccine in newly diagnosed glioma. Profiling relied on immunoSEQ multiplex PCR, and the TCRdb table lists in-frame clones only, not all of them. The repertoire holds 20,000 to 30,000 clones, with around 77% as singletons. No antigen is known for these receptors. Described time point: week 11, during vaccination. A single vaccine dose contained 300 ug of mutant IDH1 20-mer peptide, and topical imiquimod was used with it. The input for sequencing was PBMCs, taken from a glioma patient whose treatment included an IDH1 peptide vaccine. Every receptor here comes from a woman between 18 and 30 years old with glioma.

Only one count was recorded for this clone. The chain links TRBV14 to TRBJ2-7, with TRBD1 identical over 9 bases. Germline CDR1 reads SGHDN; CDR2 reads FVKESK. This CDR3 has 13 amino acids. J gave up 5 bases and V 4 bases, and 3 bases lay outside the gene matches. For the CDR3, the DNA is TGTGCCAGCAGCCCGGGACAGGGAGACGAGCAGTACTTC. This codes for CASSPGQGDEQYF.

The chain employs TRBV25-1 and TRBJ2-2; D perhaps matches TRBD2 (7 bases). The germline gives CDR1 MGHDK, CDR2 SYGVNS. V lost 3 bases to trimming and J lost 7 bases, with 18 bases between them. The length of the CDR3 is 16 residues. CDR3 sequence (DNA): TGTGCCAGCAGTGAGTTGGGGGGGCAGGAGGACGGGGAGCTGTTTTTT. It codes for CASSELGGQEDGELFF.

The sample holds a few counts of this clone. The chain employs TRBV16 and TRBJ2-1; D gene uncertain. The CDR3 contains 12 residues. Germline V CDR1 and CDR2: KGHSY, FQNENV. The germline V and J ends were trimmed by 3 bases and 7 bases, with 7 bases remaining between them. The CDR3 is CASSQWSNEQFF. CDR3 coding DNA: TGTGCCAGCAGCCAGTGGAGTAATGAGCAGTTCTTC.

This clone has a handful of counts. The rearrangement uses TRBV19 and TRBJ1-5; D not certain. Between the trimmed V and J ends, which lost 6 bases and 2 bases, there was a span of 5 bases. This CDR3 has 12 residues. Germline V lookup: CDR1 LNHDA, CDR2 SQIVND (reference sequence). The CDR3 here is CASRAGNQPQHF. CDR3 bases: TGTGCCAGTAGAGCAGGCAATCAGCCCCAGCATTTT.

This clone has more than one count but fewer than ten. The chain joins TRBV19 to TRBJ1-5; D remains unclear. Trimming shortened V by 2 bases and J by 2 bases, and 10 bases separated the two germline ends. CDR1 is LNHDA, CDR2 SQIVND, per germline (reference sequence). This CDR3 is built from 15 residues. CDR3 in DNA: TGTGCCAGTAGTATAAAAGCGGGAGGCAATCAGCCCCAGCATTTT. It is translated as CASSIKAGGNQPQHF.

V and J are TRBV6-1 and TRBJ1-3; D is uncertain. The length of the CDR3 is 15 residues. The V and J ends lost 2 bases and 2 bases respectively, with 10 bases between them. Germline CDR1 MNHNS, CDR2 SASEGT. The CDR3 bases are TGTGCCAGCAGTGAAAACCCCCTGGCTGGAAACACCATATATTTT. Amino acids: CASSENPLAGNTIYF.

This clone is a singleton in its sample. The CDR3 bases are TGTGCCAGCACCGAACTGTTTTTCGGGAACATTCAGTACTTC. Translated, it gives CASTELFFGNIQYF. The chain carries TRBV6-1 and TRBJ2-4; D ambiguous. Trimming left V 7 bases short and J 7 bases short, with 17 bases between. This CDR3 spans 14 amino acids. The germline V gene has CDR1 MNHNS and CDR2 SASEGT.

The chain has TRBV5-6 and TRBJ2-3, with TRBD1 matching over 12 bases. Germline CDR1 and CDR2: SGHDT and YYEEEE. The CDR3 is 18 residues long. Germline trimming cut 1 base from V and 6 bases from J; bases unmatched to any gene: 12. CDR3 amino acids: CASSLYGTGGGTADTQYF. The CDR3 nucleotides are TGTGCCAGCAGCTTGTATGGGACAGGGGGCGGCACGGCGGATACGCAGTATTTT. Together with reference TRBV5-6 and TRBJ2-3, the CDR3 gives the full variable domain: DAGVTQSPTHLIKTRGQQVTLRCSPKSGHDTVSWYQQALGQGPQFIFQYYEEEERQRGNFPDRFSGHQFPNYSSELNVNALLLGDSALYLCASSLYGTGGGTADTQYFGPGTRLTVL.

This clone was detected once. This chain joins TRBV4-1 and TRBJ2-7; D gene unclear. This CDR3 has 15 residues. CDR1 is MGHRA, CDR2 YSYEKL, per germline. Trimming pared 0 bases from V and 5 bases from J, leaving 14 bases between. DNA of the CDR3: TGCGCCAGCAGCCAAGAGTTGGCCAGACCCGACGAGCAGTACTTC. Protein: CASSQELARPDEQYF.

The J gene is TRBJ1-4, the V gene TRBV27, with D unresolved. The germline V gene has CDR1 MNHEY and CDR2 SMNVEV (reference sequence). The CDR3 has 14 amino acids. Deletions cut 3 bases from V and 7 bases from J, with 12 bases between. CDR3 residues: CASSFSGSSEKLFF. CDR3 nucleotides: TGTGCCAGCAGTTTTTCTGGGTCGAGTGAAAAACTGTTTTTT.

The V gene is TRBV5-1, the J gene TRBJ2-2; a possible D gene is TRBD2 (5 bases). This CDR3 has 16 residues. Germline assignment: CDR1 SGHRS and CDR2 YFSETQ. V lost 4 bases and J 1 base, leaving 14 bases between the germline ends. This CDR3 is CASSVSGNLNTGELFF. The CDR3, as DNA: TGCGCCAGCAGCGTATCCGGGAACCTGAACACCGGGGAGCTGTTTTTT.

The rearrangement uses TRBV7-6 and TRBJ1-2, with D perhaps TRBD1 (6 bases). This CDR3 has 13 amino acids. CDR1 SGHVS and CDR2 FNYEAQ come from the germline V gene. V lost 5 bases and J 6 bases, leaving 13 bases between the germline ends. As DNA, the CDR3 is TGTGCCAGCAGCCCCTTTCCAGGGGATGGCTACACCTTC. Protein: CASSPFPGDGYTF.

The genes are TRBV14 and TRBJ2-7, with D unclear. Germline CDR1 SGHDN, CDR2 FVKESK. Trimming left V 2 bases short and J 3 bases short, with 2 bases between. This CDR3 has 11 amino acids. CDR3 region: CASSQFYEQYF. The DNA of the CDR3 is TGTGCCAGCAGCCAATTCTACGAGCAGTACTTC.

This chain joins TRBV5-6 and TRBJ1-2; no clear D gene. CDR1 SGHDT and CDR2 YYEEEE come from the germline V gene. The CDR3 has 16 amino acids. Trimming shortened V by 1 base and J by 0 bases, and 13 bases separated the two germline ends. The CDR3: CASSLRRTAPNYGYTF. CDR3 DNA sequence: TGTGCCAGCAGCTTGCGCCGGACGGCGCCTAACTATGGCTACACCTTC. Complete variable domain (other parts from reference TRBV5-6 and TRBJ1-2): DAGVTQSPTHLIKTRGQQVTLRCSPKSGHDTVSWYQQALGQGPQFIFQYYEEEERQRGNFPDRFSGHQFPNYSSELNVNALLLGDSALYLCASSLRRTAPNYGYTFGSGTRLTVV.

The chain uses TRBV19 and TRBJ2-2; 9 nucleotides align to TRBD1. The germline gives CDR1 LNHDA, CDR2 SQIVND (reference sequence). V lost 6 bases and J lost 7; bases outside the gene matches: 9. This CDR3 is built from 15 residues. CDR3 nucleotide sequence: TGTGCCAGTAGCTGGATACAGGGGGCCGGCGGGGAGCTGTTTTTT. Protein sequence: CASSWIQGAGGELFF.

The chain couples TRBV7-3 to TRBJ2-7; D gene ambiguous. CDR3 size: 11 residues. V dropped 5 bases and J dropped 2 bases, with 4 bases sitting between them. Germline V gene lookup returns CDR1 SGHTA and CDR2 FQGTGA. CDR3 sequence (DNA): TGTGCCAGCAGCGAGCCCTACGAGCAGTACTTC. Its translation: CASSEPYEQYF.

This clone turned up a few times. The V gene is TRBV18, the J gene TRBJ1-4, with D perhaps matching TRBD1 (5 bases). The CDR3 covers 19 residues. The V end lost 1 base, the J end lost 0 bases, and 18 bases lay between the germline ends. CDR1 is KGHSH and CDR2 is LQKENI in the germline V gene. As DNA, the CDR3 is TGTGCCAGCTCACCACGGAGGAGGGGCCTTTTTGCAACTAATGAAAAACTGTTTTTT. Translated, it gives CASSPRRRGLFATNEKLFF.

This clone was counted once. The chain carries TRBV4-3 and TRBJ2-1; 9 bases are shared with TRBD2. The CDR3 totals 16 residues. The germline V gene encodes CDR1 LGHNA and CDR2 YSLEER. Germline trimming cut 0 bases from V and 6 bases from J; bases unmatched to any gene: 6. This CDR3 is CASSQDFSGSFNEQFF. The CDR3 DNA reads TGCGCCAGCAGCCAAGATTTTAGCGGGAGTTTCAATGAGCAGTTCTTC.

The V and J genes are TRBV12-5 and TRBJ2-7; 9 nucleotides match TRBD2. Germline-derived CDR1 and CDR2 are LGHNT and FRNRAP. The V gene end was trimmed by 0 bases and the J gene end by 3 bases; junction bases not matched to a gene: 6. The CDR3 has 16 residues. In DNA form, the CDR3 reads TGTGCTAGTGGTTTGGTGGTAGCGGGGGCCAACTACGAGCAGTACTTC. This encodes CASGLVVAGANYEQYF.

The chain couples TRBV27 to TRBJ1-4; the match to TRBD1 covers 7 bases. Germline lookup yields CDR1 MNHEY and CDR2 SMNVEV (reference sequence). J was trimmed by 0 bases and V by 0 bases; bases with no gene match: 10. The CDR3 is 19 residues long. The CDR3 region is CASSLSIPRGLTTNEKLFF. The CDR3 bases are TGTGCCAGCAGTTTATCGATCCCGAGGGGGCTCACAACTAATGAAAAACTGTTTTTT.

This clone is a singleton in its sample. The V call is TRBV7-9, the J call TRBJ1-1, with D unresolved. Germline CDR1 and CDR2: SEHNR and FQNEAQ (reference sequence). This CDR3 is built from 11 residues. The V end was cut by 5 bases, the J end by 8 bases, with 9 bases between. The chain's CDR3 is CASSRQWEAFF. DNA of the CDR3: TGTGCCAGCAGCAGGCAATGGGAAGCTTTCTTT.

The chain combines TRBV29-1 with TRBJ1-3, with 7 nucleotides matching TRBD1. Germline V gene sequence: CDR1 SQVTM, CDR2 ANQGSEA. This CDR3 has 13 amino acids. Germline trimming cut 7 bases from V and 0 bases from J; bases unmatched to any gene: 3. CDR3 amino acids: CSANRGSGNTIYF. The CDR3 DNA sequence: TGCAGCGCCAACAGGGGCTCTGGAAACACCATATATTTT.

The genes are TRBV6-5 and TRBJ1-3, with unresolved D. With 6 bases removed from V and 0 bases from J, the gap between germline ends came to 9 bases. This CDR3 is built from 14 residues. The germline gives CDR1 MNHEY, CDR2 SVGAGI. CDR3: CASRRASSGNTIYF. For the CDR3, the DNA is TGTGCCAGCAGAAGAGCGAGCTCTGGAAACACCATATATTTT.

This chain uses TRBV6-5 with TRBJ2-2; 8 nucleotides align to TRBD1. V gave up 0 bases and J gave up 6 bases; unmatched junction bases: 6. Germline V gene data show CDR1 as MNHEY and CDR2 as SVGAGI. This CDR3 has 16 amino acids. CDR3 coding DNA: TGTGCCAGCAGTTACTCGGACAGGGTATTAGCCGGGGAGCTGTTTTTT. It is translated as CASSYSDRVLAGELFF.

The V and J genes are TRBV18 and TRBJ2-3; weak D call: TRBD2 (5 bases). Germline V gene lookup returns CDR1 KGHSH and CDR2 LQKENI. Deletions cut 6 bases from V and 4 bases from J, with 11 bases between. This CDR3 is 13 amino acids long. In DNA form, the CDR3 reads TGTGCCAGCTCCGTGTCTAGCCCAGATACGCAGTATTTT. It yields the protein CASSVSSPDTQYF.

This clone was picked up a small number of times. The gene calls are TRBV2 and TRBJ1-4; 9 bases are a match to TRBD1. The CDR3 consists of 14 residues. Looked up from germline, CDR1 is SNHLY and CDR2 is FYNNEI. V lost 10 bases to trimming and J lost 1 base; unmatched junction nucleotides: 4. The DNA for the CDR3 is TGTGCCACGCACAGGGGGCAAACTAATGAAAAACTGTTTTTT. Amino acid sequence: CATHRGQTNEKLFF. Supplemented by reference TRBV2 and TRBJ1-4, the full variable domain reads EPEVTQTPSHQVTQMGQEVILRCVPISNHLYFYWYRQILGQKVEFLVSFYNNEISEKSEIFDDQFSVERPDGSNFTLKIRSTKLEDSAMYFCATHRGQTNEKLFFGSGTQLSVL.

This clone appeared a few times. The CDR3 region is CASSQVAAGGSSEAFF. Written as DNA, the CDR3 is TGCGCCAGCAGCCAAGTTGCGGCCGGGGGCTCGTCTGAAGCTTTCTTT. This chain links TRBV4-1 with TRBJ1-1; D perhaps matches TRBD1 (6 bases). The CDR3 extends over 16 amino acids. The V end was cut by 1 base, the J end by 6 bases, with 18 bases between. The V gene's germline CDR1 is MGHRA and CDR2 YSYEKL.

The V call is TRBV6-1, the J call TRBJ1-1, with 8 bases aligning to TRBD1. The CDR3 is 14 amino acids. V lost 7 bases to trimming and J lost 4 bases; unmatched junction nucleotides: 8. Germline CDR1 MNHNS, CDR2 SASEGT. The CDR3 here is CASTLDRVGTEAFF. The CDR3 nucleotides are TGTGCCAGCACCTTGGACAGGGTGGGCACTGAAGCTTTCTTT.

V and J are TRBV19 and TRBJ2-7; D unclear. The CDR3 is made up of 14 amino acids. V gave up 3 bases and J gave up 3 bases, with 12 bases separating them. Germline V CDR1 and CDR2: LNHDA, SQIVND (reference sequence). The CDR3: CASSIPSRSYEQYF. The CDR3 DNA is TGTGCCAGTAGTATCCCGAGTAGGAGCTACGAGCAGTACTTC.